These T cell receptor beta chains were read from a single sample in a study of CD8+CD57+ T cells in acquired aplastic anemia. One entry per CDR3 protein results from TCRdb running MiXCR on the reads. The top ten clones hold 46% of a sample with 200,000 or so distinct CDR3 sequences, around three fifths of them seen once. Sequencing used sorted CD4+, CD8+, or CD8+CD57+ T cells (not recorded which) from PBMCs. These receptors all come from a human donor with severe aplastic anemia or a healthy control (not recorded which). The CDR3 runs from the conserved cysteine through the conserved F or W. The D gene is left open where the match is weak. Size values are once, few and many counts, or a class for expanded clones, and some rows have none.

TRBV14	many	TRBJ2-5	NA	TGTGCCAGCAGCCAAGGTATCTGGGAGACCCAGTACTTC	CASSQGIWETQYF
TRBV12-3/TRBV12-4	few	TRBJ1-6	NA	TGTGCCAGCAGTTTGAGGACAGCCGATAATTCACCCCTCCACTTT	CASSLRTADNSPLHF
TRBV10-3	few	TRBJ2-7	NA	TGTGCCATCAGGAGAGGTTTCTCCTACGAGCAGTACTTC	CAIRRGFSYEQYF
TRBV7-8	NA	TRBJ2-5	NA	TGTGCCAGCAGCCCCCCGGTGGGGGAGGTGTCCCAAGAGACCCAGTACTTC	CASSPPVGEVSQETQYF
TRBV5-6	NA	TRBJ2-7	NA	TGTGCCAGCAGCTTGGAAGGGCGTGGATACGAGCAGTACTTC	CASSLEGRGYEQYF
TRBV5-6	many	TRBJ1-2	NA	TGTGCCAGCAGCTTGGTTAGGCCCCACTATGGCTACACCTTC	CASSLVRPHYGYTF
TRBV29-1	many	TRBJ2-5	TRBD2	TGCAGCGCTCTTAGCGGGGATCAGGAGACCCAGTACTTC	CSALSGDQETQYF
TRBV5-1	NA	TRBJ2-7	NA	TGCGCCAGCAGGGGGCTAGCTGTCTCCTACGAGCAGTACTTC	CASRGLAVSYEQYF
TRBV20-1	NA	TRBJ1-2	TRBD1	TGCAGTGCCGGGACAGCCTATGGCTACACCTTC	CSAGTAYGYTF
TRBV15	NA	TRBJ1-6	TRBD1	TGTGCCACCAGCAGTTTAGGGACAGGGAGCGGATCACCCCTCCACTTT	CATSSLGTGSGSPLHF
TRBV19	many	TRBJ1-2	NA	TGTGCCGGTAGCATCCAAATGAGCCTCCTGGGCGGCTACACCTTC	CAGSIQMSLLGGYTF
TRBV24-1	few	TRBJ2-3	NA	TGTGCCACCAGTGGTTCGGGGAGAGATACGCAGTATTTT	CATSGSGRDTQYF
TRBV20-1	NA	TRBJ1-2	NA	TGCAGTGCTAGAGAAATTGCCGACTATGGCTACACCTTC	CSAREIADYGYTF
TRBV11-3	many	TRBJ1-5	NA	TGTGCCAGCAAGCAACTCGGGGGAAGCAATCAGCCCCAGCATTTT	CASKQLGGSNQPQHF
TRBV27	few	TRBJ1-1	NA	TGTGCCAGTAACACTGAAGCTTTCTTT	CASNTEAFF
TRBV7-4	NA	TRBJ2-7	NA	TGTGCCAGCAGCCAGAGGGGAAGGGGGTACGAGCAGTACTTC	CASSQRGRGYEQYF
TRBV2	NA	TRBJ2-3	NA	TGTGCCAGCGACCAGGGCACAGATACGCAGTATTTT	CASDQGTDTQYF
TRBV3-1	NA	TRBJ1-1	NA	TGTGCCAGCACCCAGACAGTTAACACTGAAGCTTTCTTT	CASTQTVNTEAFF
TRBV7-9	NA	TRBJ1-1	TRBD1	TGTGCCAGCAGCGTACGACAGGGGGCGGACACTGAAGCTTTCTTT	CASSVRQGADTEAFF
TRBV15	once	TRBJ2-3	TRBD2	TGTGCCACCAGCAGAGATCGGGGGGGGAGGGTAGATACGCAGTATTTT	CATSRDRGGRVDTQYF
TRBV29-1	NA	TRBJ2-7	TRBD1	TGCAGCGTTGAAGGGGGGACAGGGGCCCCCTACGAGCAGTACTTC	CSVEGGTGAPYEQYF
TRBV7-8	NA	TRBJ2-7	TRBD1	TGTGCCAGCAGCATCCCGGACAGGGTCTACGAGCAGTACTTC	CASSIPDRVYEQYF
TRBV2	NA	TRBJ2-2	NA	TGTGCCAGCAGTGTGGGAAGGGAGATCGGGGAGCTGTTTTTT	CASSVGREIGELFF
TRBV9	NA	TRBJ2-1	NA	TGTGCCAGCGTTCGGGGGCCTGAAGTCAATGAGCAGTTCTTC	CASVRGPEVNEQFF
TRBV20-1	many	TRBJ1-2	TRBD1	TGCAGTGCTAGAGATGGGACAGAGTATGGCTACACCTTC	CSARDGTEYGYTF
TRBV6-5	NA	TRBJ1-2	NA	TGTGCCAGCAAGACACCCCCTAACTATGGCTACACCTTC	CASKTPPNYGYTF
TRBV10-3	NA	TRBJ1-2	TRBD1	TGTGCCAGCAGTCTTATTCCAGGGGGAGATGGCTACACCTTC	CASSLIPGGDGYTF
TRBV6-1	NA	TRBJ2-2	TRBD1	TGTGCCAGCACGTTGACAGGGGGCACCGGGGAGCTGTTTTTT	CASTLTGGTGELFF
TRBV6-5	NA	TRBJ1-6	NA	TGTGCCAGCATTGGTTGGTCCTATAATTCACCCCTCCACTTT	CASIGWSYNSPLHF
TRBV2	NA	TRBJ2-7	TRBD1	TGTGCCACCTCCGTTCCCAGGGGGAGTTACGAGCAGTACTTC	CATSVPRGSYEQYF
TRBV25-1	NA	TRBJ2-5	TRBD2	TGTGCCAGCAGATTAGGGACTAGCCGGGGGGAGACCCAGTACTTC	CASRLGTSRGETQYF
TRBV20-1	NA	TRBJ2-5	TRBD2	TGCAGTGCTATAGGACTAGCGGGGGGTAATCAAGAGACCCAGTACTTC	CSAIGLAGGNQETQYF
TRBV11-2	NA	TRBJ1-1	NA	TGTGCCAGCAGCTCCGGATCGGGAGAGGGCACTGAAGCTTTCTTT	CASSSGSGEGTEAFF
TRBV7-9	NA	TRBJ2-3	NA	TGTGCCAGCAGCCCGCCCAGTGGCTCAAGGGTTACAGATACGCAGTATTTT	CASSPPSGSRVTDTQYF
TRBV11-3	NA	TRBJ1-1	NA	TGTGCCAGCAGCTTGAGCCATCCTGAAGCTTTCTTT	CASSLSHPEAFF
TRBV7-3	NA	TRBJ2-1	TRBD2	TGTGCCAGCAGCTCGGGACTAGCGGGAGGGAATGAGCAGTTCTTC	CASSSGLAGGNEQFF
TRBV19	NA	TRBJ2-7	NA	TGTGCCAGTAGTGATCGGGGCGGACCCCAGGGTCGGTACGAGCAGTACTTC	CASSDRGGPQGRYEQYF
TRBV9	NA	TRBJ2-1	NA	TGTGCCAGCAGCGTAGTAGCGAACACTGAGCAGTTCTTC	CASSVVANTEQFF
TRBV25-1	NA	TRBJ1-4	NA	TGTGCCAGCACCCTCGGGCGGTCGGGCGGCGAAAAACTGTTTTTT	CASTLGRSGGEKLFF
TRBV2	NA	TRBJ1-1	NA	TGTGCCAGCATACCCCATGAAGCTTTCTTT	CASIPHEAFF
TRBV4-2	NA	TRBJ2-7	NA	TGTGCCAGCAGCCAAGCCGGGCCGACCTACGAGCAGTACTTC	CASSQAGPTYEQYF
TRBV6-5	NA	TRBJ2-1	NA	TGTGCCAGCAGTTTCGGGACGGAGCAGTTCTTC	CASSFGTEQFF
TRBV2	NA	TRBJ2-7	TRBD1	TGTGCCAGCAGGCCCGGGACAGACGCCTACGAGCAGTACTTC	CASRPGTDAYEQYF
TRBV19	many	TRBJ2-1	NA	TGTGCCAGTAGTATTTATGGCAATGAGCAGTTCTTC	CASSIYGNEQFF
TRBV20-1	few	TRBJ2-3	NA	TGCAGTGCCACCCTTGGCAGGCCCGCAGATACGCAGTATTTT	CSATLGRPADTQYF
TRBV2	NA	TRBJ2-5	NA	TGTGCCAGAGGATCACAGGGACAAGAGACCCAGTACTTC	CARGSQGQETQYF
TRBV15	few	TRBJ2-7	NA	TGTGCCACCAGCAACCACCGCGCCGCCATATACGAGCAGTACTTC	CATSNHRAAIYEQYF
TRBV29-1	once	TRBJ1-4	NA	TGCAGCGCAAGGGGGTCATCAACTAATGAAAAACTGTTTTTT	CSARGSSTNEKLFF